These 24 T cell receptor beta chains originate from one sample sequenced in a study of blood T cell repertoires in COVID-19. Produced via immunoSEQ multiplex PCR; TCRdb's table is partial and in-frame only. The sample has tens of thousands of clones, roughly nine tenths seen once. Input material: peripheral blood. Source of these receptors: a man in his sixties with acute or convalescent COVID-19.

V and J are TRBV27 and TRBJ2-7, with 12 bases matching TRBD1. Per the germline V gene, CDR1 is MNHEY and CDR2 is SMNVEV (reference sequence). With V trimmed by 1 base and J by 13 bases, 5 bases remained unmatched. The CDR3 covers 13 residues. DNA for the CDR3: TGTGCCAGCAGTTTATTCGGGACAGGGGGCGTATACTTC. Protein: CASSLFGTGGVYF.

The chain uses TRBV2 and TRBJ1-6; 7 positions agree with TRBD1. Losses at the gene ends were 6 bases for V and 10 bases for J; bases not matched to a gene: 6. Germline V gives CDR1 SNHLY, CDR2 FYNNEI. The CDR3 loop spans 13 amino acids. In nucleotides, the CDR3 is TGTGCCAGCAGACGACAGGGTCAATCACCCCTCCACTTT. It specifies CASRRQGQSPLHF.

This clone appeared a single time. The chain carries TRBV5-4 and TRBJ2-5; possibly TRBD1 for D (6 bases). V shed 1 base and J shed 4 bases, with 8 bases lying between them. In germline, CDR1 is SGHNT, CDR2 YYREEE (reference sequence). There are 13 residues in the CDR3. Written as DNA, the CDR3 is TGTGCCAGCAGCTTGTTGGGGGCAGAGACCCAGTACTTC. This gives the protein CASSLLGAETQYF. Together with reference TRBV5-4 and TRBJ2-5, the CDR3 gives the full variable domain: ETGVTQSPTHLIKTRGQQVTLRCSSQSGHNTVSWYQQALGQGPQFIFQYYREEENGRGNFPPRFSGLQFPNYSSELNVNALELDDSALYLCASSLLGAETQYFGPGTRLLVL.

This sequence joins TRBV2 and TRBJ1-5; tentatively, D is TRBD1 (5 bases). The germline V gene has CDR1 SNHLY and CDR2 FYNNEI. Trimming stripped 6 bases from V and 5 bases from J, with 14 bases between. The CDR3 is made up of 14 amino acids. CDR3 region: CASRKAAGYQPQHF. CDR3 bases: TGTGCCAGCAGGAAGGCGGCAGGGTATCAGCCCCAGCATTTT.

The chain joins TRBV9 to TRBJ2-3, with D unresolved. This CDR3 is 15 amino acids long. Trimming removed 0 bases from V and 2 bases from J, with 10 bases in between. The germline V gene has CDR1 SGDLS and CDR2 YYNGEE. CDR3 residues: CASSVGERSTDTQYF. The CDR3 DNA is TGTGCCAGCAGCGTAGGCGAGCGATCCACAGATACGCAGTATTTT. The whole variable domain, remainder taken from reference TRBV9 and TRBJ2-3, is DSGVTQTPKHLITATGQRVTLRCSPRSGDLSVYWYQQSLDQGLQFLIQYYNGEERAKGNILERFSAQQFPDLHSELNLSSLELGDSALYFCASSVGERSTDTQYFGPGTRLTVL.

J is TRBJ1-2 and V is TRBV6-6; 8 bases line up with TRBD1. The CDR3 runs 13 residues. V trimming: 2 bases; J trimming: 8 bases; junction bases outside the gene matches: 4. In germline, CDR1 is MNHNY, CDR2 SVGAGI (reference sequence). The chain's CDR3 is CASSYQGANGYTF. The CDR3 DNA follows: TGTGCCAGCAGTTACCAGGGGGCTAACGGCTACACCTTC.

The V gene is TRBV5-1, the J gene TRBJ1-3; TRBD1 agrees at 7 bases. CDR3 length: 15 residues. CDR1 is SGHRS, CDR2 YFSETQ, per germline. V was clipped by 1 base and J by 0 bases; unmatched bases: 1. CDR3 sequence (DNA): TGCGCCAGCAGCTTGTCAGGGGGCTCTGGAAACACCATATATTTT. Translated: CASSLSGGSGNTIYF.

This clone was detected once. CDR3 DNA: TGTGCCAGCAGCCAATCAACTAGCTACAACATTCAGTACTTC. Translation: CASSQSTSYNIQYF. The chain combines TRBV3-1 (or the pseudogene TRBV3-2) with TRBJ2-4, with D perhaps TRBD2 (6 bases). This CDR3 is 14 amino acids long. Trimming shortened V by 2 bases and J by 7 bases, and 12 bases separated the two germline ends. Germline loops: CDR1 LGHDT, CDR2 YNNKEL (reference sequence).

This chain joins TRBV20-1 and TRBJ2-3; weak D call: TRBD1 (5 bases). This CDR3 is 13 amino acids long. Germline CDR1 reads DFQATT; CDR2 reads SNEGSKA (reference sequence). V lost 3 bases to trimming and J lost 5 bases, with 12 bases between them. The DNA of the CDR3 is TGCAGTGCTAGTAGGCAGGGCGGAGATACGCAGTATTTT. Amino acids: CSASRQGGDTQYF.

This clone has just one count. The rearrangement joins TRBV6-6 to TRBJ2-7, with 8 bases identical to TRBD1. This CDR3 contains 15 residues. With V trimmed by 2 bases and J by 2 bases, 5 bases remained unmatched. From germline, CDR1 is MNHNY and CDR2 SVGAGI (reference sequence). The CDR3 here is CASSYDRGGTYEQYF. CDR3 sequence (DNA): TGTGCCAGCAGTTACGACAGGGGCGGAACCTACGAGCAGTACTTC.

The chain combines TRBV6-1 with TRBJ1-1, with D possibly being TRBD1 (6 bases). The germline gives CDR1 MNHNS, CDR2 SASEGT. CDR3 length: 15 amino acids. Deletions cut 2 bases from V and 3 bases from J, with 13 bases between. In DNA, the CDR3 is TGTGCCAGCAGTGAATTGGGGGCGGCTTACACTGAAGCTTTCTTT. Its protein is CASSELGAAYTEAFF.

V and J are TRBV29-1 and TRBJ1-1, with D perhaps TRBD1 (6 bases). Trimming took 6 bases from V and 5 from J, leaving 10 bases between them. The CDR3 is made up of 11 amino acids. The germline CDR1 and CDR2 sequences are SQVTM and ANQGSEA. CDR3 protein: CSVTRGTEAFF. The DNA of the CDR3 is TGCAGCGTGACCAGGGGTACTGAAGCTTTCTTT.

The chain links TRBV7-2 to TRBJ2-7, with a tentative D call TRBD1 (5 bases). Trimming pared 3 bases from V and 3 bases from J, leaving 15 bases between. The germline V gene encodes CDR1 SGHTA and CDR2 FQGNSA. The CDR3 contains 15 residues. In nucleotides, the CDR3 is TGTGCCAGCAGCTTTAGAATGGACAAATACTACGAGCAGTACTTC. Translating it yields CASSFRMDKYYEQYF.

J is TRBJ2-1 and V is TRBV5-1, with 7 bases fitting TRBD2. The CDR3 extends over 15 amino acids. V shed 0 bases and J 2 bases; nucleotides not matched to a gene: 2. The germline V gene encodes CDR1 SGHRS and CDR2 YFSETQ. CDR3 DNA: TGCGCCAGCAGCTTGGTGGCGGGGGCCTACAATGAGCAGTTCTTC. Translated: CASSLVAGAYNEQFF.

The genes are TRBV3-1 (or the pseudogene TRBV3-2) and TRBJ1-1; possibly TRBD1 for D (5 bases). The CDR3 consists of 15 residues. V was pared by 4 bases and J by 1 base, with 13 bases between. CDR1 is LGHDT and CDR2 is YNNKEL in the germline V gene (reference sequence). The CDR3 sequence is CASSPGRGWNTEAFF. CDR3 sequence (DNA): TGTGCCAGCAGCCCAGGTAGGGGTTGGAACACTGAAGCTTTCTTT.

The V and J genes are TRBV6-5 and TRBJ1-5, with 7 bases identical to TRBD1. Germline V gene sequence: CDR1 MNHEY, CDR2 SVGAGI. With 6 bases clipped from V and 0 bases from J, the junction kept 5 bases outside the gene matches. CDR3 length: 15 amino acids. The CDR3, as DNA: TGTGCCAGCAGCCCGACAGGGAATAGCAATCAGCCCCAGCATTTT. This translates into CASSPTGNSNQPQHF.

The genes are TRBV19 and TRBJ1-3, with TRBD1 as a possible D gene (5 bases). V lost 5 bases to trimming and J lost 8 bases, with 10 bases between them. CDR1 and CDR2 from the germline V gene are LNHDA and SQIVND (reference sequence). The CDR3 spans 12 residues. The CDR3, as DNA: TGTGCCAGTAGTTTTTCCAGGGACACCATATATTTT. Encoded protein: CASSFSRDTIYF. Looking up the rest from reference TRBV19 and TRBJ1-3 gives the full variable domain: DGGITQSPKYLFRKEGQNVTLSCEQNLNHDAMYWYRQDPGQGLRLIYYSQIVNDFQKGDIAEGYSVSREKKESFPLTVTSAQKNPTAFYLCASSFSRDTIYFGEGSWLTVV.

The chain is built from TRBV5-1 and TRBJ2-5; 8 bases fit TRBD1. With 4 bases clipped from V and 1 base from J, the junction kept 6 bases outside the gene matches. The CDR3 length is 15 residues. Germline CDR1 is SGHRS and CDR2 is YFSETQ. The CDR3 bases are TGCGCCAGCAGCCTAGGACAGGGTCCCCAAGAGACCCAGTACTTC. This encodes CASSLGQGPQETQYF.

The V and J genes are TRBV6-5 and TRBJ2-7; D may be TRBD1 (6 bases). The length of the CDR3 is 14 residues. Germline CDR1 reads MNHEY; CDR2 reads SVGAGI. Trimming pared 9 bases from V and 2 bases from J, leaving 17 bases between. The DNA of the CDR3 is TGTGCCAGTAGATCTGGGAACAGGGCCTACGAGCAGTACTTC. Amino acids: CASRSGNRAYEQYF.

The chain is built from TRBV18 and TRBJ2-7; 9 bases are a match to TRBD1. V shed 2 bases, J shed 6 bases, and the junction held 11 bases outside the gene matches. Germline CDR1 is KGHSH and CDR2 is LQKENI. This CDR3 spans 16 amino acids. DNA of the CDR3: TGTGCCAGCTCACCAAGTAGGGACAGGGAACGGACCGAGCAGTACTTC. The encoded protein is CASSPSRDRERTEQYF.

V usage is TRBV7-3 and J usage is TRBJ1-1; 8 nucleotides align to TRBD1. Germline values: CDR1 SGHTA, CDR2 FQGTGA. V was pared by 8 bases and J by 5 bases, with 4 bases of the junction left unmatched. The CDR3 is 12 residues long. The CDR3 here is CASGQGLTEAFF. Written as DNA, the CDR3 is TGTGCCAGCGGACAGGGTCTGACTGAAGCTTTCTTT.

The J gene is TRBJ1-1, the V gene TRBV6-5; a possible D gene is TRBD1 (5 bases). CDR3 length equals 12 residues. Germline V gene lookup returns CDR1 MNHEY and CDR2 SVGAGI. The V gene lost 7 bases and the J gene lost 1 base, with 7 bases spanning the gap. Here the CDR3 reads CASNQGNTEAFF. In DNA, the CDR3 is TGTGCCAGCAATCAGGGGAACACTGAAGCTTTCTTT.

V gene TRBV19 combines with J gene TRBJ2-5; D possibly corresponds to TRBD1 (6 bases). CDR1 and CDR2 from the germline V gene are LNHDA and SQIVND (reference sequence). V was pared by 6 bases and J by 2 bases, with 19 bases between. This CDR3 is 16 amino acids long. CDR3 region: CASSITVYRDQETQYF. The DNA for the CDR3 is TGTGCCAGTAGCATAACTGTGTACAGGGATCAAGAGACCCAGTACTTC.

The chain links TRBV21-1 to TRBJ2-7; the table's TRBD1 call for D was not verified on the DNA. TRBV21-1 is deemed a pseudogene. There are 15 residues in the CDR3. CDR3 amino acids: CASSKGDRGGYEQYF. CDR3 nucleotide sequence: TGTGCCAGCAGCAAAGGGGACAGGGGAGGATACGAGCAGTACTTC.